Listed here is a single T cell receptor beta chain. The repertoire was sequenced with immunoSEQ multiplex PCR; TCRdb's copy has only in-frame clones and lacks some. The sample lists approximately 70,000 clones, 75% to 90% occurring once. These data are taken from a study of control samples from healthy donors and cancer patients. Germline lookup yields CDR1 SGHTA and CDR2 FQGNSA. The V gene end was trimmed by 4 bases and the J gene end by 2 bases; junction bases not matched to a gene: 5. This CDR3 contains 14 residues. V and J are TRBV7-2 and TRBJ2-7; 7 bases fit TRBD1. The specimen was blood. The receptor's source is a man aged 50 to 59 in good health. The CDR3 DNA sequence: TGTGCCAGCAGCTCCGCAGGGGGTACCTACGAGCAGTACTTC. This gives the protein CASSSAGGTYEQYF.